The following is a TCR beta chain sequence with its context. The method was immunoSEQ multiplex PCR; TCRdb's version includes in-frame clones alone and lacks a portion of them. The sample shows tens of thousands of clones, around 91% of them seen only once. This record comes from a study of T cell responses to AZD1222 COVID-19 vaccine. The germline V gene encodes CDR1 LGHNA and CDR2 YNFKEQ. Trimming took off 1 base at V and 2 bases at J, with 13 bases between the two ends. This CDR3 is built from 16 residues. Specimen: peripheral blood, collected on day 0 of MenACWY control vaccination. The chain carries TRBV4-2 and TRBJ2-3; D gene ambiguous. This clonotype was obtained from an adult in good health. CDR3 sequence reads: CASSQVELRPTDTQYF. CDR3 bases: TGTGCCAGCAGCCAAGTCGAGTTGCGGCCCACAGATACGCAGTATTTT.